This T cell receptor (beta chain) was observed in a study of T cell responses to AZD1222 COVID-19 vaccine. Looking at the study overall: Pooling was applied to second doses at about 4 or about 12 weeks. General observations from the study: In a largely white British group with more females than males, clonal diversity was possibly underestimated. Across spike, vaccine-associated CD4 TCRs were found, dominant at 160-218 and 743-854. Spike-specific TCR breadth and depth grew following two AZD1222 doses.

Assay: immunoSEQ multiplex PCR; the TCRdb copy retains only in-frame clones and omits some. Here the sample spans 110,000 to 150,000 clones, about 86% being singletons. Germline CDR1 SGDLS, CDR2 YYNGEE. The CDR3 has 16 residues. The V gene lost 3 bases and the J gene lost 7 bases, with 19 bases spanning the gap. Notes on this clone: Its specificity is not known.

The receptor's source is an adult in good health. The rearrangement uses TRBV9 and TRBJ1-4; D may be TRBD1 (6 bases). The input for sequencing was peripheral blood, taken on day 0 of AZD1222 vaccination. The CDR3: CASSGPDQQGGEKLFF. The CDR3 region has the DNA TGTGCCAGCAGCGGACCGGATCAACAAGGGGGTGAAAAACTGTTTTTT.